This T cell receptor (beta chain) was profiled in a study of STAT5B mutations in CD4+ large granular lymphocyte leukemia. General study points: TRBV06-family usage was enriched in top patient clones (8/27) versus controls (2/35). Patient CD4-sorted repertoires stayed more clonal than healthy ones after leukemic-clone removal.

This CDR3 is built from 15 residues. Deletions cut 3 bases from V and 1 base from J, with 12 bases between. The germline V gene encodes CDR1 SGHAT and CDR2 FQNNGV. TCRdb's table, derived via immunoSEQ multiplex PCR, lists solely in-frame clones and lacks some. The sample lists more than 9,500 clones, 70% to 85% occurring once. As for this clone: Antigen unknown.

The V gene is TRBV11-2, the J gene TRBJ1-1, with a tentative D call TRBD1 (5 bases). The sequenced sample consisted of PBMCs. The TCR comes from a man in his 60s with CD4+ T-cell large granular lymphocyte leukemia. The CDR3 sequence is CASSFSGRANTEAFF. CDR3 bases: TGTGCCAGCAGCTTTTCGGGCAGGGCGAACACTGAAGCTTTCTTT.